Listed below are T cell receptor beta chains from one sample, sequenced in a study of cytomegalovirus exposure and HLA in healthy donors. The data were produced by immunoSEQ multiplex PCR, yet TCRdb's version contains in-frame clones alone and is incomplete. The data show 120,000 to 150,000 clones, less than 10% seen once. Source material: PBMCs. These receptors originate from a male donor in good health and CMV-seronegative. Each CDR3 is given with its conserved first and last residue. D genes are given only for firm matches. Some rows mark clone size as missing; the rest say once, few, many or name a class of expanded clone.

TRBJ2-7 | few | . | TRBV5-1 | CASRAGAFVDEQYF | TGCGCCAGCCGCGCAGGGGCTTTTGTCGACGAGCAGTACTTC
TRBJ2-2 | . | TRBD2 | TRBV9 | CASSSGGNKGELFF | TGTGCCAGCAGTAGCGGGGGGAACAAGGGGGAGCTGTTTTTT
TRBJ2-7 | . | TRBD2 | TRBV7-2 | CASSFYSGGASHEQYF | TGTGCCAGCAGCTTTTATAGCGGGGGGGCTAGTCACGAGCAGTACTTC
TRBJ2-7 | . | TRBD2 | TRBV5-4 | CASSPGGSNSYEQYF | TGTGCCAGCAGCCCCGGGGGGTCTAACTCCTACGAGCAGTACTTC
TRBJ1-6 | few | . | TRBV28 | CASSLSGFTGTWKASSYNSPLHF | TGTGCCAGCAGTTTATCCGGCTTCACAGGAACTTGGAAGGCCAGCTCCTATAATTCACCCCTCCACTTT
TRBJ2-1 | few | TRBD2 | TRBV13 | CASSSAGGHNEQFF | TGTGCCAGCAGCTCCGCGGGGGGTCACAATGAGCAGTTCTTC
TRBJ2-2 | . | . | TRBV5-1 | CASSLDRPGELFF | TGCGCCAGCAGCTTGGACAGGCCCGGGGAGCTGTTTTTT
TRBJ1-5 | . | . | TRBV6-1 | CASMKQVPGNQPQHF | TGTGCCAGCATGAAACAGGTTCCTGGCAATCAGCCCCAGCATTTT
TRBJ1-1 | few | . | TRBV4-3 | CASSHSAGDDAEAFF | TGCGCCAGCAGCCACTCAGCAGGGGACGATGCTGAAGCTTTCTTT
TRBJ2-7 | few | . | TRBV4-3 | CASSQVLGYYEQYF | TGCGCCAGCAGCCAAGTTCTAGGATACTACGAGCAGTACTTC
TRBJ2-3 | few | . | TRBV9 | CASSVGGVADTQYF | TGTGCCAGCAGCGTAGGCGGGGTGGCAGATACGCAGTATTTT
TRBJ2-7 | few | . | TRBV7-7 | CASSLAVGAYEQYF | TGTGCTAGCAGCTTAGCGGTGGGCGCCTACGAGCAGTACTTC
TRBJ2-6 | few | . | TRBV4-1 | CASSRDRTGANVLTF | TGCGCCAGCAGCCGCGACAGGACTGGGGCCAACGTCCTGACTTTC
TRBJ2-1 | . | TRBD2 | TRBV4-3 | CASSQDFSGSTNEQFF | TGCGCCAGCAGCCAAGACTTTAGCGGGAGTACCAATGAGCAGTTCTTC
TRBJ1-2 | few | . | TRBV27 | CASREASRYGYTF | TGTGCCAGCAGGGAAGCGAGTCGGTACGGCTACACCTTC
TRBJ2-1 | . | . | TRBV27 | CASSLSAGEQFF | TGTGCCAGCAGTTTAAGTGCGGGGGAGCAGTTCTTC